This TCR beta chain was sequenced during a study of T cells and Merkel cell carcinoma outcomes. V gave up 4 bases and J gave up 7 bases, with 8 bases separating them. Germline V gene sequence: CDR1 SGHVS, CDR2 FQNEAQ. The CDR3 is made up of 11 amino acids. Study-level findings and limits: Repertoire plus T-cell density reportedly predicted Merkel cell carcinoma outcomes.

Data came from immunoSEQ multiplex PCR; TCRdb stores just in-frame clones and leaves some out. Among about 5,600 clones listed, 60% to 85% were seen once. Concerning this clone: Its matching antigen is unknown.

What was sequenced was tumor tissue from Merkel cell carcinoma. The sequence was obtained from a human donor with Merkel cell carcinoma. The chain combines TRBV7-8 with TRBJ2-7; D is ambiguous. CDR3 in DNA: TGTGCCAGCAGCTCCCGTCGGGAGCAGTACTTC. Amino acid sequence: CASSSRREQYF. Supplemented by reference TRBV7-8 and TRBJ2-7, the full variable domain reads GAGVSQSPRYKVAKRGQDVALRCDPISGHVSLFWYQQALGQGPEFLTYFQNEAQLDKSGLPSDRFFAERPEGSVSTLKIQRTQQEDSAVYLCASSSRREQYFGPGTRLTVT.